The next 20 T cell receptor beta chains were all read from a single sample in a study of blood T cell repertoires in COVID-19. Clones were sequenced by immunoSEQ multiplex PCR, and TCRdb holds only the in-frame ones, with some missing. The sample comprises approximately 70,000 clones, 79% of which are singletons, and more than 20% rests with the top ten. Sequenced material: peripheral blood. The source of these receptors is a man between 60 and 70 years old with active or convalescent COVID-19.

The chain combines TRBV11-2 with TRBJ1-6; 7 bases are shared with TRBD1. After removal of 4 bases from V and 9 bases from J, the junction contained 9 bases not matched to a gene. Germline values: CDR1 SGHAT, CDR2 FQNNGV. CDR3 size: 15 residues. CDR3 DNA sequence: TGTGCCAGCAGCTCGCATGGACAGGACGGTTCACCCCTCCACTTT. It is translated as CASSSHGQDGSPLHF.

J is TRBJ2-2 and V is TRBV2; weak D call: TRBD2 (5 bases). The ends were cut back, 4 bases at V and 7 bases at J, with 10 bases in the middle. The CDR3 runs to 13 residues. Germline V lookup: CDR1 SNHLY, CDR2 FYNNEI. CDR3 DNA sequence: TGTGCCAGCAGTGCCCTCGGGGTCGGGGAGCTGTTTTTT. It yields the protein CASSALGVGELFF.

This clone showed up just once. The V and J genes are TRBV7-9 and TRBJ2-7, with D perhaps matching TRBD1 (5 bases). Germline CDR1 reads SEHNR; CDR2 reads FQNEAQ (reference sequence). The CDR3 is 15 residues long. V gave up 6 bases and J gave up 7 bases, with 22 bases separating them. CDR3 sequence (DNA): TGTGCCAGCAGTTTTGGTCAGGGCTCCCCGTGGGAGCAGTACTTC. This sequence encodes CASSFGQGSPWEQYF.

This rearrangement joins TRBV5-5 to TRBJ1-2, with 8 bases lining up with TRBD1. The CDR3 has 13 amino acids. Trimming at V came to 4 bases and at J to 8 bases, leaving 7 bases not matched to a gene. Germline V gene lookup returns CDR1 SGHKS and CDR2 YYEKEE (reference sequence). CDR3 nucleotide sequence: TGTGCCAGCAGCACCCGGACAGGGCCAGGCTACACCTTC. It codes for CASSTRTGPGYTF.

V and J are TRBV2 and TRBJ2-5; D is possibly TRBD2 (7 bases). The CDR3 runs to 15 residues. Germline V gene lookup returns CDR1 SNHLY and CDR2 FYNNEI. V lost 3 bases to trimming and J lost 0 bases, with 11 bases between them. This chain's CDR3 is CASSEWGGHQETQYF. The CDR3 DNA is TGTGCCAGCAGTGAGTGGGGGGGGCACCAAGAGACCCAGTACTTC. The entire variable domain, with the rest obtained from reference TRBV2 and TRBJ2-5, is as follows: EPEVTQTPSHQVTQMGQEVILRCVPISNHLYFYWYRQILGQKVEFLVSFYNNEISEKSEIFDDQFSVERPDGSNFTLKIRSTKLEDSAMYFCASSEWGGHQETQYFGPGTRLLVL.

V is TRBV30 and J is TRBJ1-1, with 7 positions matching TRBD1. The germline V gene has CDR1 GTSNPN and CDR2 SVGIG (reference sequence). This CDR3 spans 13 amino acids. The junction had 3 bases not matched to a gene; V was cut back by 3 bases and J by 2 bases. Here the CDR3 reads CAWRTGSNTEAFF. CDR3 nucleotide sequence: TGTGCCTGGAGGACAGGGTCTAACACTGAAGCTTTCTTT.

V gene TRBV7-8 combines with J gene TRBJ2-1; D gene uncertain. Germline loops: CDR1 SGHVS, CDR2 FQNEAQ. Trimming took off 2 bases at V and 1 base at J, with 6 bases between the two ends. The CDR3 totals 14 residues. In DNA, the CDR3 is TGTGCCAGCAGCTTATCCGGGTCCTACAATGAGCAGTTCTTC. This translates into CASSLSGSYNEQFF.

This chain connects TRBV2 to TRBJ2-5; D perhaps matches TRBD2 (5 bases). Germline lookup yields CDR1 SNHLY and CDR2 FYNNEI. V was shortened by 7 bases and J by 3 bases, with 12 bases between the two germline ends. CDR3 length equals 13 residues. The CDR3, as DNA: TGTGCCAGCATAGCCGGAGGAGAAGAGACCCAGTACTTC. As protein: CASIAGGEETQYF. Full variable domain (missing parts from reference TRBV2 and TRBJ2-5): EPEVTQTPSHQVTQMGQEVILRCVPISNHLYFYWYRQILGQKVEFLVSFYNNEISEKSEIFDDQFSVERPDGSNFTLKIRSTKLEDSAMYFCASIAGGEETQYFGPGTRLLVL.

As for this clone: This same CDR3 is encoded by further DNA sequences in the sample. The J gene is TRBJ1-1, the V gene TRBV3-1 (or the pseudogene TRBV3-2), with D hard to call. The ends were cut back, 0 bases at V and 1 base at J, with 6 bases in the middle. The V gene's germline CDR1 is LGHDT and CDR2 YNNKEL (reference sequence). The CDR3 spans 14 residues. The CDR3 sequence is CASSQDSGNTEAFF. DNA of the CDR3: TGTGCCAGCAGCCAAGACTCCGGGAACACTGAAGCTTTCTTT.

This clone has just one count. The V and J genes are TRBV7-3 and TRBJ2-3, with 12 bases matching TRBD1. The CDR3 has 15 residues. Germline V lookup: CDR1 SGHTA, CDR2 FQGTGA. V gave up 5 bases and J gave up 4 bases; unmatched junction bases: 4. The CDR3 nucleotides read TGTGCCAGCAGCGGGACAGGGGGCTTAGCAGATACGCAGTATTTT. This translates into CASSGTGGLADTQYF. The full variable domain, with the rest looked up from reference TRBV7-3 and TRBJ2-3, is GAGVSQTPSNKVTEKGKYVELRCDPISGHTALYWYRQSLGQGPEFLIYFQGTGAADDSGLPNDRFFAVRPEGSVSTLKIQRTERGDSAVYLCASSGTGGLADTQYFGPGTRLTVL.

This clone was seen ten or more times. Other DNA sequences of this sample code for an identical CDR3. The chain couples TRBV5-5 to TRBJ1-1; D remains ambiguous. V dropped 4 bases and J dropped 3 bases, with 16 bases sitting between them. CDR1 is SGHKS, CDR2 YYEKEE, per germline (reference sequence). The CDR3 runs to 15 residues. For the CDR3, the DNA is TGTGCCAGCAGCCTGGAGGGAGGAGGATACACTGAAGCTTTCTTT. Amino acid sequence: CASSLEGGGYTEAFF.

The CDR3 protein is CSVEDRAAGNFGYTF. The CDR3 region has the DNA TGCAGCGTTGAAGATCGGGCGGCAGGGAATTTTGGCTACACCTTC. This rearrangement joins TRBV29-1 to TRBJ1-2, with a tentative D call TRBD1 (5 bases). CDR1 is SQVTM, CDR2 ANQGSEA, per germline. This CDR3 is 15 amino acids long. V shed 0 bases and J shed 7 bases, with 18 bases lying between them.

The gene calls are TRBV30 and TRBJ2-5; TRBD2 might be the D (5 bases). Germline V lookup: CDR1 GTSNPN, CDR2 SVGIG (reference sequence). The CDR3 spans 13 residues. The V end was cut by 0 bases, the J end by 5 bases, with 10 bases between. The CDR3 DNA follows: TGTGCCTGGAGTGTGGAACGGAGGGAGACCCAGTACTTC. Its translation is CAWSVERRETQYF.

This clone was observed many times. The chain employs TRBV3-1 (or the pseudogene TRBV3-2) and TRBJ2-1, with TRBD2 as a possible D gene (5 bases). From germline, CDR1 is LGHDT and CDR2 YNNKEL (reference sequence). The CDR3 runs 13 residues. Trimming removed 0 bases at V and 8 bases at J, with 8 bases between. This CDR3 reads CASSQENGDEQFF. CDR3 DNA sequence: TGTGCCAGCAGCCAAGAAAACGGGGATGAGCAGTTCTTC.

The chain uses TRBV5-5 and TRBJ1-2, with 10 bases that match TRBD1. CDR3 size: 14 residues. The germline gives CDR1 SGHKS, CDR2 YYEKEE (reference sequence). The ends lost 2 bases at V and 7 bases at J; junction bases unmatched: 5. CDR3 protein: CASSFRQGAGGYTF. In DNA form, the CDR3 reads TGTGCCAGCAGCTTCCGACAGGGGGCAGGTGGCTACACCTTC.

The chain employs TRBV5-6 and TRBJ2-7; possible D gene TRBD1, 6 bases. Trimming took 3 bases from V and 7 from J, leaving 17 bases between them. This CDR3 comprises 14 residues. The germline V gene has CDR1 SGHDT and CDR2 YYEEEE. The CDR3: CASSWGQGSREQYF. In DNA form, the CDR3 reads TGTGCCAGCAGCTGGGGCCAGGGGTCGAGAGAGCAGTACTTC.

The V and J genes are TRBV9 and TRBJ1-2; TRBD1 is a possible D gene (6 bases). Per germline, CDR1 SGDLS and CDR2 YYNGEE. The V end lost 0 bases, the J end lost 4 bases, and 13 bases lay between the germline ends. The CDR3 totals 15 residues. CDR3 in DNA: TGTGCCAGCAGCGTAGATGGGGGCGCAGGCTATGGCTACACCTTC. As protein: CASSVDGGAGYGYTF.

This chain connects TRBV5-1 to TRBJ1-1; perhaps TRBD1 as D (5 bases). Trimming took 0 bases from V and 4 from J, leaving 16 bases between them. The V gene's germline CDR1 is SGHRS and CDR2 YFSETQ. CDR3 length equals 16 residues. This chain's CDR3 is CASSLGGGVVFTEAFF. In DNA, the CDR3 is TGCGCCAGCAGCTTGGGTGGAGGGGTGGTGTTCACTGAAGCTTTCTTT.

The chain links TRBV7-2 to TRBJ2-7; D uncertain. The CDR3 spans 15 residues. V lost 0 bases and J lost 3, with 12 bases in between. From germline, CDR1 is SGHTA and CDR2 FQGNSA. The CDR3 is CASSLAMGQNYEQYF. CDR3 DNA: TGTGCCAGCAGCTTAGCAATGGGCCAAAACTACGAGCAGTACTTC.

The chain is built from TRBV30 and TRBJ2-5, with a weak D call TRBD1 (6 bases). Germline lookup yields CDR1 GTSNPN and CDR2 SVGIG (reference sequence). V was cut by 2 bases and J by 5 bases, with 12 bases left in between. This CDR3 contains 13 residues. CDR3 protein: CAWSLARGETQYF. The CDR3, as DNA: TGTGCCTGGAGTTTGGCGAGGGGGGAGACCCAGTACTTC.